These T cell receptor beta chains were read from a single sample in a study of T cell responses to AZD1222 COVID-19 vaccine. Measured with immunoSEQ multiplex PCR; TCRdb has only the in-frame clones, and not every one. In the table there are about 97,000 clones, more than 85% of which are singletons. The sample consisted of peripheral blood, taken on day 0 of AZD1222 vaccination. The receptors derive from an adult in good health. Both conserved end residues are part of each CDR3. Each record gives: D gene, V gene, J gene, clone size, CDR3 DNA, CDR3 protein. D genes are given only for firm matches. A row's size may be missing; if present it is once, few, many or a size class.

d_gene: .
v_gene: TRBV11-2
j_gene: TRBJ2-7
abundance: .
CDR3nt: TGTGCCAGCACCCTAGGGGGGCGATACGAGCAGTACTTC
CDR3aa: CASTLGGRYEQYF

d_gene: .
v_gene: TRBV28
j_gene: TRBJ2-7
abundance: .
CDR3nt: TGTGCCAGCAGTTTACAGTACTACGAGCAGTACTTC
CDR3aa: CASSLQYYEQYF

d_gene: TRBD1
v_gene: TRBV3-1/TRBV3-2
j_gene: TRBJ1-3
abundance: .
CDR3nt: TGTGCCAGCAGCACAGGGGTTGGAAACACCATATATTTT
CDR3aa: CASSTGVGNTIYF

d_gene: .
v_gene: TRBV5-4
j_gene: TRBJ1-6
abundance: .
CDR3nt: TGTGCCAGCAGGGCGGAGGGTTCACCCCTCCACTTT
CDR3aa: CASRAEGSPLHF

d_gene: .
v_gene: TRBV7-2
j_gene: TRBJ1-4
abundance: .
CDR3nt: TGTGCCAGCAGCTTAGGGTATTCCAGGGGAGCTAATGAAAAACTGTTTTTT
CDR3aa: CASSLGYSRGANEKLFF

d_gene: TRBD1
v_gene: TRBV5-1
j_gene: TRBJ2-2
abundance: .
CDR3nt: TGCGCCAGCAGCCCGTCGAGACAGGGGGCCACCGGGGAGCTGTTTTTT
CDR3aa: CASSPSRQGATGELFF

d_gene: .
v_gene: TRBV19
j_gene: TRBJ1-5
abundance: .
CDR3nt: TGTGCCAGTAGTATAGCAGCAGGCCGCGCGGGTCAGCCCCAGCATTTT
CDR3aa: CASSIAAGRAGQPQHF

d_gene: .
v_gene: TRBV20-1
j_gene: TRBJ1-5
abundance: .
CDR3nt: TGCAGTGCTAGTTTGGGGGTAAACAATCAGCCCCAGCATTTT
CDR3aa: CSASLGVNNQPQHF

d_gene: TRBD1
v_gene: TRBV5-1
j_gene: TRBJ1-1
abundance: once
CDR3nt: TGCGCCAGCTCCACAGGGGCCGCGCGCACTGAAGCTTTCTTT
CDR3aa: CASSTGAARTEAFF

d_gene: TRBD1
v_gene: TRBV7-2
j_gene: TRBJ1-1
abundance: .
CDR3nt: TGTGCCAGCAGCTACGGGACAGCGAACACTGAAGCTTTCTTT
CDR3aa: CASSYGTANTEAFF

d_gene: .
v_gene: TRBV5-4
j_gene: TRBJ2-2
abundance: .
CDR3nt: TGTGCCAGCAGCTTGGGGGGGATCAGGGAGCTGTTTTTT
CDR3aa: CASSLGGIRELFF

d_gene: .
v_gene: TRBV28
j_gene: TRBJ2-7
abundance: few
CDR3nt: TGTGCCAGCAAAAGAAGGCTCTCCTACGAGCAGTACTTC
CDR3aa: CASKRRLSYEQYF

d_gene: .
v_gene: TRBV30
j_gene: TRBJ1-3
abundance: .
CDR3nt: TGTGCCTGGAGTCCAGGCTCTGGAAACACCATATATTTT
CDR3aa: CAWSPGSGNTIYF

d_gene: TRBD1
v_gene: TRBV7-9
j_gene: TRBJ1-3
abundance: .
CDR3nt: TGTGCCAACCCCGGGACAGCGAACTCTGGAAACACCATATATTTT
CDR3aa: CANPGTANSGNTIYF

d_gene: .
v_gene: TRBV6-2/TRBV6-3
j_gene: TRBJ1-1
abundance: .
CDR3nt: TGTGCCAGCAGTTACCCCAGGTCGGGTTTGGGGTCTGAAGCTTTCTTT
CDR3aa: CASSYPRSGLGSEAFF

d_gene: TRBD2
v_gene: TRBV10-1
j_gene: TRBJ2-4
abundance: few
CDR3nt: TGCGCCAGCAGTGAGGGACTAGCAGAAGCCAAAAACATTCAGTACTTC
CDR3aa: CASSEGLAEAKNIQYF

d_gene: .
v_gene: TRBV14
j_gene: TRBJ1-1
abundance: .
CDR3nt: TGTGCCAGCAGCCAAGACATGGCCGGCACTGAAGCTTTCTTT
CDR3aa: CASSQDMAGTEAFF

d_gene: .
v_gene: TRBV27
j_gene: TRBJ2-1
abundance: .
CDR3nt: TGTGCCAGCAGTTTGGCTAGCGCCCGCAATGAGCAGTTCTTC
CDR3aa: CASSLASARNEQFF

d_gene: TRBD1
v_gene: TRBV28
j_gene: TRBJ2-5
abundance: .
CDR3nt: TGTGCCAGCAGTGGACAGGGGGTAACTTGGAGGGAGGAGACCCAGTACTTC
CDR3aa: CASSGQGVTWREETQYF

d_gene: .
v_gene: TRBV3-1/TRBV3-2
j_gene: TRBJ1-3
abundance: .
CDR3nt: TGTGCCAGCAGCCAAGGGGGGTTCTCTGGAAACACCATATATTTT
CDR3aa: CASSQGGFSGNTIYF

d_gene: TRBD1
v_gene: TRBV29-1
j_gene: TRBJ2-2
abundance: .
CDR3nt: TGCAGCGCCGCCGGACAGGGGGCAGGGACCGGGGAGCTGTTTTTT
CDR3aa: CSAAGQGAGTGELFF

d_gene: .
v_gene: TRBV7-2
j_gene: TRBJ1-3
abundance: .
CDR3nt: TGTGCCAGCAGCTTAAAGCGATGGGGAAACACCATATATTTT
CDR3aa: CASSLKRWGNTIYF